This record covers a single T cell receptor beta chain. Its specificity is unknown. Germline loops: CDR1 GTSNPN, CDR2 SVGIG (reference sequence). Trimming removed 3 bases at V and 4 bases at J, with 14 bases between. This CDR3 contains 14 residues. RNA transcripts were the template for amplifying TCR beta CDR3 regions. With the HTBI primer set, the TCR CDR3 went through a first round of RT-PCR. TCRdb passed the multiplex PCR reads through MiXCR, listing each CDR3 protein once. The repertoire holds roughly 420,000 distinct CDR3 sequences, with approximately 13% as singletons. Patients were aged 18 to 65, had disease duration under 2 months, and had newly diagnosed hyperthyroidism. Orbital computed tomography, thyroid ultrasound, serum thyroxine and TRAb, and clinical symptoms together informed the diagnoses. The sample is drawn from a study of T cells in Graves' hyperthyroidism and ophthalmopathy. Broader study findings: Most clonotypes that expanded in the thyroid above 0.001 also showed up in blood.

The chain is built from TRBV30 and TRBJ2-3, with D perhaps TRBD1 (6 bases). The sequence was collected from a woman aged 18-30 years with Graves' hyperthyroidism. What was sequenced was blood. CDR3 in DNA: TGTGCCTGGAGGGTTACGACAGGACCAGATACGCAGTATTTT. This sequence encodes CAWRVTTGPDTQYF.